This paragraph covers one T cell receptor (beta chain) sequence. This clone was counted a few times. Its antigen is not yet known. Base-call qualities are not available, and no considerably larger clone is one nucleotide away. Each donor gave one peripheral blood draw, averaging roughly 100 mL, which was collected into heparinised tubes. Using a panel that included CD45RO, CCR7, CD25, CD127, CD95 and CD27, naive, central memory, regulatory and stem cell-like memory CD4+ T cells were sorted on a BD FACSAria II. Every sorted population had a purity above 95%. Right away, PBMCs were isolated by Lymphoprep density gradient centrifugation and were stained directly, with no culture step. So that batch effects would be minimized, each experiment stained and sorted samples in pairs, pairing one healthy donor with one patient. The sample originates from a study of beta chain features in type 1 diabetes (dated by TCRdb to 2016 to 2019). In the study overall: No differences in mean age, gender distribution, total cell number or subset yield were found between patients and healthy donors. A total of approximately 100,000,000 sorted cells were examined across all samples, and the number of cells per subset was strongly correlated with RNA yield. In the study, recently diagnosed type 1 diabetes patients and matched healthy donors were compared on the TCRB repertoires of their sorted circulating CD4+ T cell subsets. Naive and central memory subsets were obtained from all 30 or so donors, but regulatory and stem cell-like memory subsets were isolated from only 8 patients and about 8 healthy donors.

The entire isolated RNA was reverse transcribed using the High Capacity cDNA Reverse Transcription Kit, and thus expressed TCRB transcripts were sequenced. Deep immunoSEQ sequencing was performed on naive, central memory and regulatory T cell samples, with an average of roughly 4 million total reads per sample. Sorted cells were lysed in RLT buffer and RNA was extracted with DNase-treated RNeasy Micro or Mini kits, depending on cell number. To prevent cross-contamination, each cell subset was processed individually, whereas patient and healthy donor samples were processed jointly. The immunoSEQ multiplex PCR was used to amplify TCRB sequences from cDNA, yielding 87-bp fragments that span the CDR3 region. Amplicons were sequenced on the Illumina HiSeq platform. Turning to the authors' computational methods: PCR bias was corrected computationally using synthetic template baselines, and reads within Hamming distance 2 were collapsed, with unmergeable singletons discarded. Reads were aligned to IMGT to assign V, D and J genes, CDR3 length, and insertions or deletions at six rearrangement sites. Within each subset, clonotype counts were normalized to the number of sorted cells before true diversity and Gini coefficients were calculated with the tcR R package. Repertoire sharing was quantified using the overlap coefficient calculated on TCRB nucleotide sequences. Out-of-frame TCRB sequences from naive cells were analyzed to stand in for the pre-selection repertoire. TCRdb's version of the immuneACCESS table is confined to in-frame rearrangements and falls short of the full clone set. An unresolved V gene accounts for under half of the shortfall where checked; the remainder is of unknown origin. V and J calls plus clone size are reproduced from that table; the DNA served to infer D and trimming. This sample holds roughly 730,000 clones; 13% were observed only once. Roughly 0.022% of the sample is held by the ten biggest clonotypes.

Overall study results and their limits: PCR may preferentially amplify shorter templates, but because patient and control samples were amplified and corrected together, any resulting skew would affect both groups equally. Because cDNA was sequenced instead of genomic DNA, highly expressing activated cells could be over-represented, though the groups showed no difference in activation or CD3 levels. In all four CD4+ subsets, TCRB CDR3 length was moderately but significantly shorter in type 1 diabetes patients. The naive, central memory and regulatory TCRB repertoires appeared to resemble one another more closely among patients than among healthy donors. Because small numbers of individuals were included in the HLA sub-analyses, any influence of HLA type on TCRB rearrangement was left unresolved. At VDJ recombination sites, patients with type 1 diabetes made fewer insertions and deleted more nucleotides, a pattern implying thymic rearrangement abnormalities.

Source material: naive CD4+ T cells from blood. The cell subset or site label, read with the paper, signifies: true naive CD4+ T cells. The receptor was isolated from a man aged 18-30 years with type 1 diabetes.

The DNA sequence is given as TGTGCCAGCAGCCATAACAGTGCAACTAATGAAAAACTGTTTTTT. It translates as CASSHNSATNEKLFF. The rearranged segments are TRBV7-2 and TRBJ1-4; confidence is insufficient to name the D gene. From cysteine to phenylalanine, the CDR3 is 15 amino acids long. The only DNA kept is the CDR3, 45 bases in frame from the first base. The germline V gene gives CDR1 as SGHTA and CDR2 as FQGNSA. V is shortened by 5 bases, J by 0 bases, and the region joining them spans 10 bases.